A selection of T cell receptor beta chains follows, all from one sample in a study of blood T cells in healthy people across ages. TCRdb itself ran the 5' RACE reads through MiXCR, one entry per CDR3 protein. This sample has about 810,000 distinct CDR3 sequences, with approximately 35% found just once. Specimen: blood. Every receptor here comes from a man aged 18 to 29 in good health. Both conserved end residues are part of each CDR3. Fields, in order: CDR3 protein, CDR3 DNA, J gene, D gene, clone size, V gene. D genes are given only for firm matches. Clone size is not always given. Where it is, it says once, few, many or a class for expanded clones.

cdr3_aa: CATSRQETDIYGYTF
cdr3_nt: TGTGCCACCAGCAGACAAGAGACAGATATCTATGGCTACACCTTC
j_call: TRBJ1-2
d_call: .
clone_size: few
v_call: TRBV15

cdr3_aa: CAITSGVGDAQYF
cdr3_nt: TGTGCCATCACCTCCGGGGTAGGCGACGCGCAGTATTTT
j_call: TRBJ2-3
d_call: .
clone_size: many
v_call: TRBV10-3

cdr3_aa: CASSRFRTADYNSPLHF
cdr3_nt: TGTGCCAGCAGTCGGTTTCGGACGGCTGATTATAATTCACCCCTCCACTTT
j_call: TRBJ1-6
d_call: .
clone_size: few
v_call: TRBV6-1

cdr3_aa: CASSPERGGLYTQYF
cdr3_nt: TGTGCCAGCAGCCCGGAGCGGGGGGGCTTGTATACGCAGTATTTT
j_call: TRBJ2-3
d_call: TRBD2
clone_size: many
v_call: TRBV7-2

cdr3_aa: CASSWGFSYEQYF
cdr3_nt: TGTGCCAGCAGTTGGGGGTTTTCCTACGAGCAGTACTTC
j_call: TRBJ2-7
d_call: .
clone_size: few
v_call: TRBV6-2/TRBV6-3

cdr3_aa: CASSPRDRASRTQYF
cdr3_nt: TGTGCCAGCAGTCCTCGGGACAGGGCCTCTCGGACCCAGTACTTC
j_call: TRBJ2-5
d_call: TRBD1
clone_size: few
v_call: TRBV12-3/TRBV12-4

cdr3_aa: CATRGGDTEAFF
cdr3_nt: TGTGCCACCAGGGGTGGGGACACTGAAGCTTTCTTT
j_call: TRBJ1-1
d_call: .
clone_size: many
v_call: TRBV12-3/TRBV12-4

cdr3_aa: CASSDRQGHEQYF
cdr3_nt: TGTGCCAGCAGTGACAGACAGGGCCACGAGCAGTACTTC
j_call: TRBJ2-7
d_call: TRBD1
clone_size: .
v_call: TRBV6-2/TRBV6-3

cdr3_aa: CASSPRLVSGNEQFF
cdr3_nt: TGTGCCAGCAGCCCGAGACTAGTATCGGGCAATGAGCAGTTCTTC
j_call: TRBJ2-1
d_call: .
clone_size: .
v_call: TRBV4-2

cdr3_aa: CSARDARAGANVLTF
cdr3_nt: TGCAGTGCTAGAGATGCGCGGGCTGGGGCCAACGTCCTGACTTTC
j_call: TRBJ2-6
d_call: .
clone_size: .
v_call: TRBV20-1

cdr3_aa: CASSFGTRTEAFF
cdr3_nt: TGTGCCAGCAGTTTCGGGACCAGGACTGAAGCTTTCTTT
j_call: TRBJ1-1
d_call: .
clone_size: .
v_call: TRBV12-3/TRBV12-4

cdr3_aa: CASSKDGGGQPQHF
cdr3_nt: TGTGCCAGCAGCAAGGACGGGGGAGGTCAGCCCCAGCATTTT
j_call: TRBJ1-5
d_call: .
clone_size: .
v_call: TRBV5-6

cdr3_aa: CASSRLTSGGLSSYEQYF
cdr3_nt: TGTGCCAGCAGTCGACTGACTAGCGGGGGCCTGAGCTCCTACGAGCAGTACTTC
j_call: TRBJ2-7
d_call: TRBD2
clone_size: many
v_call: TRBV12-3/TRBV12-4

cdr3_aa: CASSEAPSGGLQETQYF
cdr3_nt: TGTGCCAGCAGTGAGGCCCCTAGCGGGGGCCTTCAAGAGACCCAGTACTTC
j_call: TRBJ2-5
d_call: TRBD2
clone_size: few
v_call: TRBV25-1

cdr3_aa: CASSYDVDKNIQYF
cdr3_nt: TGCGCCAGCAGCTATGACGTTGACAAAAACATTCAGTACTTC
j_call: TRBJ2-4
d_call: .
clone_size: few
v_call: TRBV5-1

cdr3_aa: CASSLGTGVGRTQFF
cdr3_nt: TGCGCCAGCAGCCTCGGGACAGGGGTTGGTCGGACCCAGTTCTTC
j_call: TRBJ2-1
d_call: TRBD1
clone_size: once
v_call: TRBV4-1

cdr3_aa: CASSSHSGGVEQYF
cdr3_nt: TGTGCCAGCAGTTCCCATTCAGGCGGGGTCGAGCAGTACTTC
j_call: TRBJ2-7
d_call: .
clone_size: many
v_call: TRBV12-3/TRBV12-4

cdr3_aa: CASSLEGGQGAYEQYF
cdr3_nt: TGTGCCAGCAGCTTAGAAGGTGGGCAGGGGGCCTACGAGCAGTACTTC
j_call: TRBJ2-7
d_call: TRBD1
clone_size: .
v_call: TRBV7-6

cdr3_aa: CTSSQQKGHLYGYTF
cdr3_nt: TGTACCAGCAGCCAACAAAAGGGACACCTCTATGGCTACACCTTC
j_call: TRBJ1-2
d_call: .
clone_size: .
v_call: TRBV4-2

cdr3_aa: CASSTSGVEQFF
cdr3_nt: TGTGCCAGCAGCACGAGCGGGGTTGAGCAGTTCTTC
j_call: TRBJ2-1
d_call: TRBD2
clone_size: .
v_call: TRBV11-3

cdr3_aa: CASSDSPVKGREADGYTF
cdr3_nt: TGTGCCAGCAGTGATTCCCCCGTTAAAGGGAGGGAGGCCGATGGCTACACCTTC
j_call: TRBJ1-2
d_call: .
clone_size: few
v_call: TRBV25-1

cdr3_aa: CSSSEGTYEQYF
cdr3_nt: TGTTCCAGCAGCGAAGGGACGTACGAGCAGTACTTC
j_call: TRBJ2-7
d_call: .
clone_size: .
v_call: TRBV7-9

cdr3_aa: CASYRGLSDTQYF
cdr3_nt: TGTGCCAGTTACAGGGGGCTGTCAGATACGCAGTATTTT
j_call: TRBJ2-3
d_call: .
clone_size: .
v_call: TRBV21-1